This TCR beta chain derives from a study of neurological immune-mediated disorders. Points on this clonotype: Antigen unknown.

CDR1 and CDR2 from the germline V gene are DFQATT and SNEGSKA (reference sequence). The CDR3 totals 13 residues. Trimming removed 5 bases from V and 2 bases from J; junction bases left unmatched: 4. Overall study results and limits: HTLV-1-associated myelopathy displayed the greatest TCR clonal expansion, and multiple sclerosis exhibited the smallest, lower than that of healthy controls.

MiXCR, run by TCRdb on the 5' RACE reads, gives a single entry per CDR3 protein. The data contain 55,000 to 80,000 distinct CDR3 sequences, more than 4% of them seen just once; the ten biggest clones take up 3.4%. V and J are TRBV20-1 and TRBJ2-5, with 8 nucleotides matching TRBD1. Sequencing used PBMCs. The clonotype originates from a woman in her forties or fifties with multiple sclerosis. The DNA for the CDR3 is TGCAGTGCTCAGACAGGGGCACAAGAGACCCAGTACTTC. It translates to CSAQTGAQETQYF.